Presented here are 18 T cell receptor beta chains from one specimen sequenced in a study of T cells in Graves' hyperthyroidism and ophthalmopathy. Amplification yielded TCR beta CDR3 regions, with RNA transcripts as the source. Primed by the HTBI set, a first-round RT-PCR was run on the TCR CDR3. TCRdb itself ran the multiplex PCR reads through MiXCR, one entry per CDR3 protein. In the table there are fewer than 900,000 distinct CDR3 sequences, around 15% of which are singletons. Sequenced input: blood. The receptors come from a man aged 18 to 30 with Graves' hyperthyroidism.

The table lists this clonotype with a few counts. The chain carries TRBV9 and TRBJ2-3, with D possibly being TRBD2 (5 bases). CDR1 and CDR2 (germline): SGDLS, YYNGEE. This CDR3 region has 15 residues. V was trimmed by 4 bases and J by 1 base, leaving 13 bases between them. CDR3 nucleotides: TGTGCCAGCAGCACTCATTTCGGGGGCACAGATACGCAGTATTTT. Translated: CASSTHFGGTDTQYF.

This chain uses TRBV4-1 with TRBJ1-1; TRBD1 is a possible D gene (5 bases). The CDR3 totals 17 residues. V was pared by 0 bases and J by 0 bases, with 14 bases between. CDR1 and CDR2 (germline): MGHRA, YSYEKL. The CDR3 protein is CASSQELAAGLNTEAFF. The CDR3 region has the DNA TGCGCCAGCAGCCAAGAATTGGCCGCAGGGCTGAACACTGAAGCTTTCTTT.

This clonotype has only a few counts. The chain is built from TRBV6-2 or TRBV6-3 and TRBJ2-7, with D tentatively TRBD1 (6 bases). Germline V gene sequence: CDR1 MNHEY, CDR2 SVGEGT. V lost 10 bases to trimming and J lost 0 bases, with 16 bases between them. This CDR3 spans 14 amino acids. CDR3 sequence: CATQPGHNSYEQYF. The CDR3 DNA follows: TGTGCCACCCAGCCGGGACACAACTCCTACGAGCAGTACTTC.

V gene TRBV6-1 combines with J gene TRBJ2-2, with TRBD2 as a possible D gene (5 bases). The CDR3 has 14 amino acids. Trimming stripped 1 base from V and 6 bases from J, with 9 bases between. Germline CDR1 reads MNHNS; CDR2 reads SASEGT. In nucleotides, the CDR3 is TGTGCCAGCAGTGAAGGCGCGGGCTCCGGGGAGCTGTTTTTT. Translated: CASSEGAGSGELFF.

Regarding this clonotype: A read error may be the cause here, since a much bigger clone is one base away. The DNA for the CDR3 is TGTGCCGGCAGAAGCCTCGGGAGCAGGGGGATGAACACTGAAGCTTTCTTT. This codes for CAGRSLGSRGMNTEAFF. This rearrangement joins TRBV7-9 to TRBJ1-1, with 7 bases lining up with TRBD1. In germline, CDR1 is SEHNR, CDR2 FQNEAQ (reference sequence). This CDR3 contains 17 residues.

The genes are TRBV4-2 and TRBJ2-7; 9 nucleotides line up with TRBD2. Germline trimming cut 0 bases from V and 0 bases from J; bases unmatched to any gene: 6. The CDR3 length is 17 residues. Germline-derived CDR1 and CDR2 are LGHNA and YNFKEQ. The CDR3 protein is CASSQEASGTDSYEQYF. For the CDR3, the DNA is TGTGCCAGCAGCCAAGAAGCTAGCGGGACAGACTCCTACGAGCAGTACTTC.

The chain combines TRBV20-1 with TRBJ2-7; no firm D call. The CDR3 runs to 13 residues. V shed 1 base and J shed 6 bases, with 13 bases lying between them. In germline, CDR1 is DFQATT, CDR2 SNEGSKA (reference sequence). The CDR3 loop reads CSARGPIGGEQYF. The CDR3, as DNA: TGCAGTGCTAGAGGCCCCATCGGTGGCGAGCAGTACTTC.

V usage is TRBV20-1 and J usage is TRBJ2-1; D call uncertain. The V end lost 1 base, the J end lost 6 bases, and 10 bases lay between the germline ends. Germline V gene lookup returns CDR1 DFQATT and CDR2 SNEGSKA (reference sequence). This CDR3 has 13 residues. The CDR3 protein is CSARVALLNEQFF. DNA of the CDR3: TGCAGTGCTAGAGTTGCCCTCCTCAATGAGCAGTTCTTC.

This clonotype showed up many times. The CDR3 reads CASSPLGGRAFF. The CDR3 region has the DNA TGTGCCAGCAGCCCATTGGGGGGTCGGGCTTTCTTT. The V call is TRBV7-3, the J call TRBJ1-1; D perhaps matches TRBD1 (5 bases). Germline V gene sequence: CDR1 SGHTA, CDR2 FQGTGA. The V gene lost 5 bases and the J gene lost 11 bases, with 15 bases spanning the gap. This CDR3 spans 12 amino acids.

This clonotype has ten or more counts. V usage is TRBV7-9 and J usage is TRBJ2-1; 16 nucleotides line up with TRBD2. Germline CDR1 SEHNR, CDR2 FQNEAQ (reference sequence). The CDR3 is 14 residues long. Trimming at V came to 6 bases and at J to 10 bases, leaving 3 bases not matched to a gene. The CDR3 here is CASRGLAGGSEQFF. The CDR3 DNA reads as TGTGCCAGCAGGGGACTAGCGGGAGGGTCGGAGCAGTTCTTC. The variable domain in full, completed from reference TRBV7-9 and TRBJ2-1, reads DTGVSQNPRHKITKRGQNVTFRCDPISEHNRLYWYRQTLGQGPEFLTYFQNEAQLEKSRLLSDRFSAERPKGSFSTLEIQRTEQGDSAMYLCASRGLAGGSEQFFGPGTRLTVL.

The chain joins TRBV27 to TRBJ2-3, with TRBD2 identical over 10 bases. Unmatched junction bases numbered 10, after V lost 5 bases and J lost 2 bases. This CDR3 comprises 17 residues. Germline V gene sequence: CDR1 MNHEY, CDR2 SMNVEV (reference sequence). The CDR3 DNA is TGTGCCAGCAGTCCCGGGACTAGCGTAACACTCACAGATACGCAGTATTTT. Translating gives CASSPGTSVTLTDTQYF.

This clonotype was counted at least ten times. CDR3 sequence (DNA): TGCAGTGCTAGAGCTAGCGGGAGCACCGGGGAGCTGTTTTTT. Amino acids: CSARASGSTGELFF. The gene calls are TRBV20-1 and TRBJ2-2; TRBD2 agrees at 10 bases. The germline V gene has CDR1 DFQATT and CDR2 SNEGSKA (reference sequence). This CDR3 is built from 14 residues. V dropped 1 base and J dropped 4; count of bases not matched to a gene: 0.

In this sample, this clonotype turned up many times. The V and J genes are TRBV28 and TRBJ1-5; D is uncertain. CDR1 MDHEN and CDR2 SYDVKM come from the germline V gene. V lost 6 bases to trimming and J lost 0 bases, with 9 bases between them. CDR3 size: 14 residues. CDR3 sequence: CASRRKGSNQPQHF. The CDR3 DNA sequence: TGTGCCAGCAGGCGGAAAGGTAGCAATCAGCCCCAGCATTTT.

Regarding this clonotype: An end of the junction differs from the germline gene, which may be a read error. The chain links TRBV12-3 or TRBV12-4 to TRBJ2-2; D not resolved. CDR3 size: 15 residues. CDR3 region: CASSFSSRLTEELFF. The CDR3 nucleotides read TGTGCCAGCAGTTTCAGTAGCAGACTCACCGAGGAGCTGTTTTTT.

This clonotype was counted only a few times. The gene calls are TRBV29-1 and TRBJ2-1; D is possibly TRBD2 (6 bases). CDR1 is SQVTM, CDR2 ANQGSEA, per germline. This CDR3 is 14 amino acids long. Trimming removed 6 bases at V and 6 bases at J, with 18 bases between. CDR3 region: CSVSRDLDFNEQFF. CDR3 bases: TGCAGCGTGTCACGGGACTTAGATTTCAATGAGCAGTTCTTC.

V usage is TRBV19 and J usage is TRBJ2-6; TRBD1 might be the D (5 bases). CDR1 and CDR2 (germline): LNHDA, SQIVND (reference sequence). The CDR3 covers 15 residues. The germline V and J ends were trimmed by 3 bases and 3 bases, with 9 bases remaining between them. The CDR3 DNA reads TGTGCCAGTAGTATCAGGGCAAATGGGGCCAACGTCCTGACTTTC. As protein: CASSIRANGANVLTF.

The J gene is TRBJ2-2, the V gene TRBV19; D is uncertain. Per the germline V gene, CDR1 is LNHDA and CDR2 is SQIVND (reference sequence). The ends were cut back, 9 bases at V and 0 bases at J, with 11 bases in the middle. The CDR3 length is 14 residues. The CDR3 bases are TGTGCCAGCCAAGACGTAGCGAACACCGGGGAGCTGTTTTTT. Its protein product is CASQDVANTGELFF.

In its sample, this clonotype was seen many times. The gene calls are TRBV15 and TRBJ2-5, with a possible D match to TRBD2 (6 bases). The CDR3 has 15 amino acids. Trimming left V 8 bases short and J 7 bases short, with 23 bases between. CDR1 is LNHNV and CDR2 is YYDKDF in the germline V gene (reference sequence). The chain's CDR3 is CATSVGAGASLTQYF. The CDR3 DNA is TGTGCCACCTCGGTCGGAGCGGGTGCATCGTTGACCCAGTACTTC.